The sequence of this T cell receptor (beta chain) was determined in a study of neurological immune-mediated disorders. Findings and caveats of the study: HTLV-1-associated myelopathy showed the most TCR clonal expansion; multiple sclerosis the least, below healthy controls.

Germline CDR1 reads SGHRS; CDR2 reads YFSETQ. The junction had 12 bases not matched to a gene; V was cut back by 3 bases and J by 10 bases. The CDR3 sequence is 15 residues long. The time point was: longitudinal time-point 3. This clonotype was recorded at least ten times. The antigen remains undetermined. The cDNA was generated by 5'RACE with 10-nucleotide random UMIs. TCRdb analysed the 5' RACE reads with MiXCR anew, one entry per CDR3 protein. Here the sample spans around 100,000 distinct CDR3 sequences, 10% to 12% being singletons. The source of this sequence is a female donor with HTLV-1-associated myelopathy (HAM/TSP). The chain couples TRBV5-1 to TRBJ1-4; 7 bases line up with TRBD1. Sequenced material: PBMCs. CDR3 DNA sequence: TGCGCCAGCAGCTCCGGAGACAGGGCACTCGGAAAACTGTTTTTT. It codes for CASSSGDRALGKLFF.